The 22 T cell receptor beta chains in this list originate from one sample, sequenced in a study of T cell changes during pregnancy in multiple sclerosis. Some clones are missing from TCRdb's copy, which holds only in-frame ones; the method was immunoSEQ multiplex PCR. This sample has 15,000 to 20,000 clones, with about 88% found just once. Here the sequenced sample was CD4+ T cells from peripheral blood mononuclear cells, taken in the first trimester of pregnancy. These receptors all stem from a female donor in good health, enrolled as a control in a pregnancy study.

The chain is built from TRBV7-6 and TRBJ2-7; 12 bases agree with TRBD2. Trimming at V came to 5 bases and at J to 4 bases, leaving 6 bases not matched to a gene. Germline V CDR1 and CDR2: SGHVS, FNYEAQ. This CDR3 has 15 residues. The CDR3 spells CASSQLAGGRYEQYF. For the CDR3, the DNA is TGTGCCAGCAGCCAACTAGCGGGGGGAAGGTACGAGCAGTACTTC.

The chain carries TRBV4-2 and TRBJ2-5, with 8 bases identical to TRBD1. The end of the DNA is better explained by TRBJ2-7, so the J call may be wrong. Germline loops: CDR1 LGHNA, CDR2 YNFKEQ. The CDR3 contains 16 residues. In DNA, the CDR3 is TGTGCCAGCAGCCATGGGGACAGGTCGAATCCCGACGAGCAGTACTTC. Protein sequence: CASSHGDRSNPDEQYF.

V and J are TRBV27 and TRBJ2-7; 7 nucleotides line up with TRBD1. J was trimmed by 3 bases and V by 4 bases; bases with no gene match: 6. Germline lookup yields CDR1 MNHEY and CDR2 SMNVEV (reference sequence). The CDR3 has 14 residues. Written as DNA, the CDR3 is TGTGCCAGCAGTTCCCCGGACAGGAACTACGAGCAGTACTTC. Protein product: CASSSPDRNYEQYF.

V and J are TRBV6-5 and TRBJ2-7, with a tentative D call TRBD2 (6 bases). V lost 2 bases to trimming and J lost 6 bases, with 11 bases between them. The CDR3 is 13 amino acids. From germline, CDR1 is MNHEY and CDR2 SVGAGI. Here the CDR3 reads CASSYIGGSEQYF. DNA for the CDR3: TGTGCCAGCAGTTACATTGGGGGGAGCGAGCAGTACTTC.

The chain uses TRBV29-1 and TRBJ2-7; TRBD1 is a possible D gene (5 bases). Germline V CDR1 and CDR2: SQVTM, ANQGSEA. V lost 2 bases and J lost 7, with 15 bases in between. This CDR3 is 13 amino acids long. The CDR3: CSVERRVKGEQYF. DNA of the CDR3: TGCAGCGTTGAACGCAGGGTCAAAGGAGAGCAGTACTTC.

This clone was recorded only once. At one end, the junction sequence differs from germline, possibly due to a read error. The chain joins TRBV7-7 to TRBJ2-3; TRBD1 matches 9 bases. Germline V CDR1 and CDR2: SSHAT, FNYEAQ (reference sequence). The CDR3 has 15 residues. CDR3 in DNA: TGTGCTAGCAGCTTGGGACAGGGAGCCACAGATACGCAGTATTTT. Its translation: CASSLGQGATDTQYF. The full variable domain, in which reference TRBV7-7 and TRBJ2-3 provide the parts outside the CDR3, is GAGVSQSPRYKVTKRGQDVTLRCDPISSHATLYWYQQALGQGPEFLTYFNYEAQPDKSGLPSDRFSAERPEGSISTLTIQRTEQRDSAMYRCASSLGQGATDTQYFGPGTRLTVL.

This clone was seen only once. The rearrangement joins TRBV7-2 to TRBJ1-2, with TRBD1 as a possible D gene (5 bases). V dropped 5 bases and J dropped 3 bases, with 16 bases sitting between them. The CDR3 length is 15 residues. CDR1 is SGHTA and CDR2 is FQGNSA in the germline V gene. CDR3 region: CASSPDVGGDYGYTF. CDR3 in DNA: TGTGCCAGCAGCCCAGATGTCGGGGGAGACTATGGCTACACCTTC.

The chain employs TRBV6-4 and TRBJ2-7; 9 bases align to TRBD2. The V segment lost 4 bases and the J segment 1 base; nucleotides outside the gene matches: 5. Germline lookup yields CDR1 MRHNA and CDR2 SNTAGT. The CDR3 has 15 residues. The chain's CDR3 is CASSVASGASYEQYF. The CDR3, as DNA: TGTGCCAGCAGTGTCGCTAGCGGGGCTTCCTACGAGCAGTACTTC.

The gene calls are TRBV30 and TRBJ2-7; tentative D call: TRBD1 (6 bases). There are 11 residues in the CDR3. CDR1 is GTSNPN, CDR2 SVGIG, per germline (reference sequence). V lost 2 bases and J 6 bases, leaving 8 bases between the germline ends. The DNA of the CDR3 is TGTGCCTGGAGTCAGGGGTCCGAGCAGTACTTC. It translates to CAWSQGSEQYF.

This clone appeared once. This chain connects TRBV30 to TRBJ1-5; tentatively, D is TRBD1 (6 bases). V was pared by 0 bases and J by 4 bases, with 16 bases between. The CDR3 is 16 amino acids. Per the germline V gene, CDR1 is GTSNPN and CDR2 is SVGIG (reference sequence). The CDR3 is CAWSVAPGTLNQPQHF. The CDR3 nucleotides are TGTGCCTGGAGTGTAGCCCCCGGGACACTAAATCAGCCCCAGCATTTT. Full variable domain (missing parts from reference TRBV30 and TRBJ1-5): SQTIHQWPATLVQPVGSPLSLECTVEGTSNPNLYWYRQAAGRGLQLLFYSVGIGQISSEVPQNLSASRPQDRQFILSSKKLLLSDSGFYLCAWSVAPGTLNQPQHFGDGTRLSIL.

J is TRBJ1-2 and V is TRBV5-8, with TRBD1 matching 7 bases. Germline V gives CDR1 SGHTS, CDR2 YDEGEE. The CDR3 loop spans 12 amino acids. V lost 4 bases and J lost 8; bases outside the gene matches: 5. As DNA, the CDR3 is TGTGCCAGCAGCCCGGGGACAGACGGCTACACCTTC. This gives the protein CASSPGTDGYTF.

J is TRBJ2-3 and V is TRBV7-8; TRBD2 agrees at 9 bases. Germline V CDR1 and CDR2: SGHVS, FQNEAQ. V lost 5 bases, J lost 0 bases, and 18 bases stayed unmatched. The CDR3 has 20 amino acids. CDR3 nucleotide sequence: TGTGCCAGCAGCCGCCAAGGGGGGTCACTAGCGGGCACTAGCACAGATACGCAGTATTTT. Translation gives CASSRQGGSLAGTSTDTQYF.

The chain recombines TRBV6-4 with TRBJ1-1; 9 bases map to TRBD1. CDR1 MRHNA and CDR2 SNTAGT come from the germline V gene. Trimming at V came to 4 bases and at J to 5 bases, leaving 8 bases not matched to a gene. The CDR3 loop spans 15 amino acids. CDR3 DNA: TGTGCCAGCAGTGCCGGGACAGGGATGGGAACTGAAGCTTTCTTT. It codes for CASSAGTGMGTEAFF.

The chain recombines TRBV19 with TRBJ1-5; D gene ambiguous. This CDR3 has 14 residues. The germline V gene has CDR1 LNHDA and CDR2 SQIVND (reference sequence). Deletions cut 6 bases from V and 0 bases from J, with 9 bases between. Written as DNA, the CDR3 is TGTGCCAGTAGGGAGCTGATTAGCAATCAGCCCCAGCATTTT. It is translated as CASRELISNQPQHF.

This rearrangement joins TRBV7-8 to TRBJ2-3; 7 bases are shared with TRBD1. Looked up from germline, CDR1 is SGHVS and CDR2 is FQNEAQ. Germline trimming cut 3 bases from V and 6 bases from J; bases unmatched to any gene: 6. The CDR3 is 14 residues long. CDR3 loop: CASSFSGGRDTQYF. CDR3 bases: TGTGCCAGCAGCTTTTCAGGGGGTAGGGATACGCAGTATTTT.

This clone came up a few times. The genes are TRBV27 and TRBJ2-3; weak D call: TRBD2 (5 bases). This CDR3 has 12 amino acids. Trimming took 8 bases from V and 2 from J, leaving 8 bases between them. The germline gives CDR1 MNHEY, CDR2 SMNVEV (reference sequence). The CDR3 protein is CASSGLTDTQYF. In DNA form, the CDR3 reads TGTGCCAGCTCCGGACTCACAGATACGCAGTATTTT.

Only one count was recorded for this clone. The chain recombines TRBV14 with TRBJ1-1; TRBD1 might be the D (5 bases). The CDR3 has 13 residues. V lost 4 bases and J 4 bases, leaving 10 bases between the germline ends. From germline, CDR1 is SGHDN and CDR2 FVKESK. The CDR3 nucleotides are TGTGCCAGCAGCCCCCCGGGGGGCACTGAAGCTTTCTTT. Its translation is CASSPPGGTEAFF. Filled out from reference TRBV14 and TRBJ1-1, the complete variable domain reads EAGVTQFPSHSVIEKGQTVTLRCDPISGHDNLYWYRRVMGKEIKFLLHFVKESKQDESGMPNNRFLAERTGGTYSTLKVQPAELEDSGVYFCASSPPGGTEAFFGQGTRLTVV.

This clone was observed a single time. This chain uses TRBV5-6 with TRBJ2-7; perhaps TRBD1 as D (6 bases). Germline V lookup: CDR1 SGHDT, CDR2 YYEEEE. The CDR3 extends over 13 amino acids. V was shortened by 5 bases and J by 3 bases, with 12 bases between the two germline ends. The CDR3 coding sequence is TGTGCCAGCAGTCCTACAGGGATCTACGAGCAGTACTTC. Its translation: CASSPTGIYEQYF.

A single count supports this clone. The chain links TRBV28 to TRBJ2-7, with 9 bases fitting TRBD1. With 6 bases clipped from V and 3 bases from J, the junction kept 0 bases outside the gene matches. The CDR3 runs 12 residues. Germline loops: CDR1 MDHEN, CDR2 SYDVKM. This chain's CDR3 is CASRTGGYEQYF. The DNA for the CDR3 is TGTGCCAGCAGGACAGGGGGCTACGAGCAGTACTTC.

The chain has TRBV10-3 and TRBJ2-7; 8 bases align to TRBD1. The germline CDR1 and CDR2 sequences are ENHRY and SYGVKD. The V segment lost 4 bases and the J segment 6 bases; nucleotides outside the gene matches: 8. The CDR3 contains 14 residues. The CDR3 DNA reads TGTGCCATCAGTGGACCGACAGGGGCCGGCGAGCAGTACTTC. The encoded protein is CAISGPTGAGEQYF.

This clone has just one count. The CDR3: CASSLWAGGPPDTQYF. Written as DNA, the CDR3 is TGTGCCAGCAGTTTATGGGCGGGAGGGCCTCCAGATACGCAGTATTTT. The V gene is TRBV27, the J gene TRBJ2-3; the match to TRBD2 covers 9 bases. Germline lookup yields CDR1 MNHEY and CDR2 SMNVEV (reference sequence). The V gene end was trimmed by 1 base and the J gene end by 4 bases; junction bases not matched to a gene: 6. This CDR3 comprises 16 residues.

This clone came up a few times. CDR3 sequence reads: CATSRDWAGAGYTF. The CDR3 region has the DNA TGTGCCACCAGCAGAGATTGGGCAGGGGCAGGCTACACCTTC. This chain joins TRBV15 and TRBJ1-2; D may be TRBD1 (6 bases). Trimming shortened V by 0 bases and J by 8 bases, and 13 bases separated the two germline ends. The CDR3 is 14 residues long. The germline gives CDR1 LNHNV, CDR2 YYDKDF (reference sequence).